This T cell receptor beta chain originates from a study of cytomegalovirus exposure and HLA in healthy donors. On this clone itself: Its antigen is as yet unknown.

Overall study results and limits: For TCR beta chains, V- and J-gene trimming was later linked to a missense DCLRE1C variant. In the analysis, some V segments, TRBV6-2 and TRBV6-3 included, were excluded as indistinguishable. Reportedly, fewer N-insertions than the approximately 690-donor mean appeared in an Asian-associated ancestry cluster in a later analysis.

This CDR3 comprises 16 residues. V gave up 0 bases and J gave up 4 bases; unmatched junction bases: 5. Germline V CDR1 and CDR2: SEHNR, FQNEAQ (reference sequence). PCR primers comprised 60 Vbeta and 13 Jbeta primers. The repertoire was sequenced with immunoSEQ multiplex PCR; TCRdb's copy has only in-frame clones and lacks some. The sample table sets out approximately 100,000 clones. The sequence derives from a man over 45 in good health and CMV-seropositive. This chain uses TRBV7-9 with TRBJ2-7; 11 bases align to TRBD2. Sequencing was done on a sample of PBMCs. CDR3 sequence: CASSLAIAGGRYEQYF. CDR3 in DNA: TGTGCCAGCAGCTTAGCGATAGCGGGAGGGCGGTACGAGCAGTACTTC.